Described below is a single T cell receptor (beta chain) sequence and its context. The data stem from a study of Graves' ophthalmopathy and Graves' hyperthyroidism. Ophthalmopathy donors were characterized by moderate-to-severe activity, CAS of at least 3, NOSPECS of at least 4, and duration under 3 months. RNA transcripts were the source from which TCR beta CDR3 regions were amplified. HTBI primers were used in a first-round RT-PCR, which preceded a second-round multiplex PCR. One entry per CDR3 protein results from TCRdb running MiXCR on the multiplex PCR reads. The sample shows 150,000 or so distinct CDR3 sequences, roughly two fifths of them seen only once. The V and J ends lost 8 bases and 3 bases respectively, with 14 bases between them. The CDR3 is 14 residues long. Germline CDR1 and CDR2: MNHNS and SASEGT.

Sequenced: peripheral blood. The receptor was derived from a man aged 30 to 45 with Graves' ophthalmopathy. The gene calls are TRBV6-1 and TRBJ1-3, with a tentative D call TRBD1 (5 bases). CDR3 bases: TGTGCCAGCGGGGCACAGAGCGATGGAAACACCATATATTTT. This sequence encodes CASGAQSDGNTIYF.